A selection of T cell receptor beta chains follows, all from one sample in a study of T cells in Graves' hyperthyroidism and ophthalmopathy. TCRdb called the multiplex PCR reads again in MiXCR, with one record for every CDR3 protein. Of almost 500,000 distinct CDR3 sequences in the sample, approximately 23% were seen once. The sample taken for sequencing was blood. The receptors originated from a woman between 65 and 79 years old with Graves' ophthalmopathy. Both conserved end residues are part of each CDR3. A D gene is named only where the DNA matches it firmly. Some rows mark clone size as missing; the rest say once, few, many or name a class of expanded clone.

d_call j_call clone_size v_call cdr3_nt cdr3_aa
NA TRBJ2-5 NA TRBV18 TGTGCCAGCTCACCTGAGATCTACATGGGAGAGACCCAGTACTTC CASSPEIYMGETQYF
NA TRBJ2-7 few TRBV7-2 TGTGCCAGCAGCTTAGTGGGCAGGTCAAGCTCCGAGCAGTACTTC CASSLVGRSSSEQYF
TRBD1 TRBJ1-1 many TRBV6-2/TRBV6-3 TGTGCCAGCAGTTACTACGGGACAGGAAGACCTACTGAAGCTTTCTTT CASSYYGTGRPTEAFF
TRBD1 TRBJ1-4 NA TRBV20-1 TGCAGTGCTGGGCTACAGGGGTTTCGGGAAAAACTGTTTTTT CSAGLQGFREKLFF
NA TRBJ1-3 NA TRBV12-5 TGTGCTAGTGGTTTGCCTTCAGGGTCTGGAAACACCATATATTTT CASGLPSGSGNTIYF
TRBD2 TRBJ2-1 NA TRBV12-3/TRBV12-4 TGTGCCAGCAGGACTAGCGGGAGTATGAATGAGCAGTTCTTC CASRTSGSMNEQFF
NA TRBJ1-6 NA TRBV12-3/TRBV12-4 TGTGCCAGCAGTTTAGCGGGTTTCACGCAAAATTCACCCCTCCACTTT CASSLAGFTQNSPLHF
NA TRBJ2-3 few TRBV7-9 TGTGCCAGCAGCCCGGGACACAGCACAGATACGCAGTATTTT CASSPGHSTDTQYF
NA TRBJ1-1 few TRBV20-1 TGCAGTGCTAGAGATCCCAGGACGAACACTGAAGCTTTCTTT CSARDPRTNTEAFF
NA TRBJ2-1 many TRBV5-1 TGCGCCAGCAGCTGGGGGTCGGGAAGGAGGAATGAGCAGTTCTTC CASSWGSGRRNEQFF
NA TRBJ1-2 NA TRBV6-2/TRBV6-3 TGTGCCAGCAGACTGTTACGGGTATCCTATGGCTACACCTTC CASRLLRVSYGYTF
NA TRBJ1-2 many TRBV7-2 TGTGCCAGCAGTACAGGAGGGGCGGACTATGGCTACACCTTC CASSTGGADYGYTF
TRBD2 TRBJ2-3 NA TRBV6-8 TGTGCCAGCAGTTACTCTAAGAGCGGGAGCGCTGGACTAGAGATAAGCACAGATACGCAGTATTTT CASSYSKSGSAGLEISTDTQYF
NA TRBJ1-3 NA TRBV9 TGTGCTTCCGAGGGGTCAGGGTCTGGAAACACCATATATTTT CASEGSGSGNTIYF
NA TRBJ2-3 few TRBV3-1 TGTGCCAGCAGCCAAGTTTTGCAGGGTAGGCATACGCAGTATTTT CASSQVLQGRHTQYF
NA TRBJ1-2 few TRBV10-3 TGTGCCATCAGTGAGGAGGACAGAGCTAACTATGGCTACACCTTC CAISEEDRANYGYTF
TRBD1 TRBJ2-2 few TRBV7-2 TGTGCCAGCAGCTTAGAGGCAGGGGGCCATTTTGGCGGGGAGCTGTTTTTT CASSLEAGGHFGGELFF
TRBD2 TRBJ2-1 many TRBV2 TGTGCCAGCAGTAATAGCGGGTCGAGTGAGCAGTTCTTC CASSNSGSSEQFF
NA TRBJ2-5 few TRBV2 TGTGCCAGCAGTGAAGGGAGATTCCAAGAGACCCAGTACTTC CASSEGRFQETQYF
NA TRBJ2-1 many TRBV27 TGTGCCAGCAGGCGGTACAATGAGCAGTTCTTC CASRRYNEQFF
TRBD2 TRBJ2-1 few TRBV6-1 TGTGCCAGCAGAAGGGGCACTAGCGTGAATGAGCAGTTCTTC CASRRGTSVNEQFF
NA TRBJ2-3 NA TRBV4-3 TGCGCCAGCAGCCAATATCCCCCTTTCCGGGCGGCAACACTCACAGATACGCAGTATTTT CASSQYPPFRAATLTDTQYF
TRBD2 TRBJ2-3 NA TRBV29-1 TGCAGCGTTGTACTAGCGGGCACAGATACGCAGTATTTT CSVVLAGTDTQYF
NA TRBJ1-5 many TRBV20-1 TGCAGTGCTGCGGGGGACTATAGCAATCAGCCCCAGCATTTT CSAAGDYSNQPQHF
NA TRBJ1-4 NA TRBV7-2 TGTGCCAGCAGCACCCTCTCCAGCAGCTATAATGAAAAACTGTTTTTT CASSTLSSSYNEKLFF
TRBD2 TRBJ2-7 NA TRBV4-2 TGTGCCAGCAGCCAAGATATGGCTAGCGGGAATCGCGAGCAGTACTTC CASSQDMASGNREQYF
NA TRBJ2-1 NA TRBV12-3/TRBV12-4 TGTGCCAGCCGACAGTACAATGAGCAGTTCTTC CASRQYNEQFF
TRBD2 TRBJ2-7 NA TRBV20-1 TGCAGTGCAAGGACTAGCGGGCACCTCGAGCAGTACTTC CSARTSGHLEQYF
NA TRBJ1-2 NA TRBV19 TGTGCCAGTAGTATAGGCAGGATATCCAATGGCTACACCTTC CASSIGRISNGYTF
TRBD2 TRBJ2-7 NA TRBV7-2 TGTGCCAGCAGCTTAGGACAGACTAGCGGGAGAAACGAGCAGTACTTC CASSLGQTSGRNEQYF
NA TRBJ1-6 few TRBV28 TGTGCCAGCAGTCCCCGACAGCGATCACCCCTCCACTTT CASSPRQRSPLHF
NA TRBJ1-5 many TRBV29-1 TGCAGCGTCCATAGGACAGATGGCAATCAGCCCCAGCATTTT CSVHRTDGNQPQHF
NA TRBJ1-4 NA TRBV19 TGTGCCAGTAGGGAAAATGCAGCTAATGAAAAACTGTTTTTT CASRENAANEKLFF
NA TRBJ2-7 NA TRBV6-5 TGTGCCAGCAGTTACGTCAGGTTCCAAAGCGAGCAGTACTTC CASSYVRFQSEQYF
TRBD1 TRBJ1-5 many TRBV28 TGTGCCAGTAAGGGACAGTATAGCAATCAGCCCCAGCATTTT CASKGQYSNQPQHF
NA TRBJ2-5 NA TRBV3-1 TGTGCCAGCAGCCAGTCGGGAAGTGGGGCCAGGGAGACCCAGTACTTC CASSQSGSGARETQYF
NA TRBJ2-1 few TRBV20-1 TGCAGTGCTGTTTCCCCTAGGGTAGCGCCTAACAATGAGCAGTTCTTC CSAVSPRVAPNNEQFF
TRBD1 TRBJ1-5 NA TRBV19 TGTGCCAGTAGACGAGGGACAGCATATAGCAATCAGCCCCAGCATTTT CASRRGTAYSNQPQHF
NA TRBJ1-1 few TRBV5-1 TGCGCCAGCAGAAAGGGACCTAACACTGAAGCTTTCTTT CASRKGPNTEAFF
NA TRBJ2-2 many TRBV7-9 TGTGCCACTAACCGGGACGGGAGCCTCCACACCGGGGAGCTGTTTTTT CATNRDGSLHTGELFF
NA TRBJ2-1 NA TRBV12-3/TRBV12-4 TGTGCCAGCAGACGGCAGGTTGGTGAGCAGTTCTTC CASRRQVGEQFF
NA TRBJ2-7 once TRBV18 TGTGCCAGCTCATTAGACGTAGGCTACGAGCAGTACTTC CASSLDVGYEQYF
NA TRBJ1-5 few TRBV10-3 TGTGCCATCAGTGGGCGGGGGTCGGGCAATCAGCCCCAGCATTTT CAISGRGSGNQPQHF
TRBD2 TRBJ2-1 NA TRBV6-4 TGTGCCAGCAGTGATCGACTAGCGGGAATCAATGAGCAGTTCTTC CASSDRLAGINEQFF
NA TRBJ2-3 many TRBV20-1 TGCAGTGCTATTATCGCTGGCACAGATACGCAGTATTTT CSAIIAGTDTQYF
TRBD2 TRBJ2-1 NA TRBV20-1 TGCAGTGCCCCTAGCGGGACTAGCGGGAGGTCTGAGCAGTTCTTC CSAPSGTSGRSEQFF
NA TRBJ1-1 few TRBV6-1 TGTGCCAGCACCTCGACAGTGATTAACACTGAAGCTTTCTTT CASTSTVINTEAFF
NA TRBJ2-7 few TRBV20-1 TGCAGTGCAAAACAGGGTATCCACGAGCAGTACTTC CSAKQGIHEQYF
TRBD2 TRBJ2-3 few TRBV7-2 TGTGCCAGCAGCCCAAGTAGCGGGAGAGCAGATACGCAGTATTTT CASSPSSGRADTQYF